Presented here are 22 T cell receptor beta chains from one specimen sequenced in a study of T cells in Graves' hyperthyroidism and ophthalmopathy. The investigators amplified TCR beta CDR3 regions from RNA transcripts. First-round RT-PCR of the TCR CDR3 relied on the HTBI primer set. TCRdb called the multiplex PCR reads again in MiXCR, with one record for every CDR3 protein. The sample yields hundreds of thousands of distinct CDR3 sequences, 14% seen once. The sample was blood. These receptors were collected from a woman under 30 with Graves' hyperthyroidism.

This clonotype has a count of ten or more. A read error may account for a junction end that differs from germline. The V gene is TRBV3-1, the J gene TRBJ2-1, with D possibly being TRBD1 or TRBD2 (5 bases each). The length of the CDR3 is 13 residues. Germline CDR1 LGHDT, CDR2 YNNKEL (reference sequence). The CDR3 loop reads CASSQGPYNEQFF. CDR3 nucleotides: TGCGCCAGCAGCCAGGGACCGTACAATGAGCAGTTCTTC.

This clonotype was seen more than once but under ten times. The V and J genes are TRBV2 and TRBJ2-4; no clear D. The germline CDR1 and CDR2 sequences are SNHLY and FYNNEI. This CDR3 spans 13 amino acids. Deletions cut 6 bases from V and 12 bases from J, with 18 bases between. In DNA, the CDR3 is TGTGCCAGCAGGGAGACGCGATCATCGGGTCAGTACTTC. Translation: CASRETRSSGQYF.

At least ten counts were recorded for this clonotype. V and J are TRBV5-1 and TRBJ2-5; D is undetermined. The germline gives CDR1 SGHRS, CDR2 YFSETQ. Trimming left V 3 bases short and J 4 bases short, with 16 bases between. The CDR3 extends over 15 amino acids. CDR3 bases: TGCGCCAGCAGCTCGCACCCGGAGACGGGAGAGACCCAGTACTTC. It yields the protein CASSSHPETGETQYF.

This clonotype was detected only a few times. The rearrangement uses TRBV20-1 and TRBJ2-3; the D gene could be TRBD1 or TRBD2 (6 bases each). The CDR3 covers 15 residues. V was pared by 0 bases and J by 1 base, with 11 bases between. CDR1 is DFQATT, CDR2 SNEGSKA, per germline (reference sequence). DNA of the CDR3: TGCAGTGCTAGAGAAAACAGGGAGGGCACAGATACGCAGTATTTT. Residues: CSARENREGTDTQYF.

This clonotype was seen at least ten times. This sequence joins TRBV7-2 and TRBJ2-5, with D hard to call. The CDR3 contains 13 residues. CDR1 is SGHTA and CDR2 is FQGNSA in the germline V gene. Trimming took off 6 bases at V and 5 bases at J, with 13 bases between the two ends. The CDR3 reads CASSRLEGETQYF. The CDR3 DNA is TGTGCCAGCAGTCGACTGGAAGGGGAGACCCAGTACTTC.

This clonotype was counted between two and nine times. This sequence joins TRBV6-1 and TRBJ1-4; TRBD1 is a possible D gene (6 bases). V was cut by 5 bases and J by 6 bases, with 13 bases left in between. This CDR3 has 14 amino acids. Germline V gives CDR1 MNHNS, CDR2 SASEGT. The CDR3 region has the DNA TGTGCCAGCAGTTCCTCACAGGGAGATGAAAAACTGTTTTTT. Amino acid sequence: CASSSSQGDEKLFF.

This clonotype was observed many times. CDR3 residues: CSASAGGYEQYF. The CDR3 bases are TGCAGTGCTAGTGCGGGAGGGTACGAGCAGTACTTC. The V and J genes are TRBV20-1 and TRBJ2-7, with TRBD2 matching over 9 bases. The length of the CDR3 is 12 residues. Germline CDR1 and CDR2: DFQATT and SNEGSKA (reference sequence). The V and J ends lost 3 bases and 4 bases, in that order; junction bases with no gene match: 1.

This clonotype turned up a few times. The J gene is TRBJ1-1, the V gene TRBV18; no definite D call. CDR1 and CDR2 (germline): KGHSH, LQKENI. V was shortened by 2 bases and J by 0 bases, with 13 bases between the two germline ends. The CDR3 totals 16 residues. The DNA for the CDR3 is TGTGCCAGCTCACCAACGTCAGGTATCATGAACACTGAAGCTTTCTTT. Its translation: CASSPTSGIMNTEAFF. Together with reference TRBV18 and TRBJ1-1, the CDR3 gives the full variable domain: NAGVMQNPRHLVRRRGQEARLRCSPMKGHSHVYWYRQLPEEGLKFMVYLQKENIIDESGMPKERFSAEFPKEGPSILRIQQVVRGDSAAYFCASSPTSGIMNTEAFFGQGTRLTVV.

CDR3 DNA sequence: TGTGCCAGCAGTAAACTAGGCAATGAGCAGTTCTTC. It yields the protein CASSKLGNEQFF. The chain recombines TRBV27 with TRBJ2-1, with a tentative D call TRBD2 (5 bases). V was trimmed by 5 bases and J by 6 bases, leaving 8 bases between them. Germline V gene sequence: CDR1 MNHEY, CDR2 SMNVEV (reference sequence). This CDR3 is 12 amino acids long.

This clonotype was counted only a few times. V and J are TRBV18 and TRBJ1-3, with TRBD1 identical over 9 bases. CDR1 KGHSH and CDR2 LQKENI come from the germline V gene. The CDR3 extends over 18 amino acids. The V segment lost 3 bases and the J segment 8 bases; nucleotides outside the gene matches: 17. The chain's CDR3 is CASSPGTGRSSAIYTIYF. The DNA for the CDR3 is TGTGCCAGCTCACCTGGGACAGGGCGTTCGTCGGCAATTTACACCATATATTTT. Supplemented by reference TRBV18 and TRBJ1-3, the full variable domain reads NAGVMQNPRHLVRRRGQEARLRCSPMKGHSHVYWYRQLPEEGLKFMVYLQKENIIDESGMPKERFSAEFPKEGPSILRIQQVVRGDSAAYFCASSPGTGRSSAIYTIYFGEGSWLTVV.

This clonotype was seen only a few times. V usage is TRBV29-1 and J usage is TRBJ1-3; D is unresolved. Per the germline V gene, CDR1 is SQVTM and CDR2 is ANQGSEA. Trimming removed 4 bases at V and 4 bases at J, with 17 bases between. CDR3 size: 15 residues. CDR3 DNA sequence: TGCAGCGTTGGTGGGGTCAGCCCTCGCGGAAACACCATATATTTT. This encodes CSVGGVSPRGNTIYF.

For the CDR3, the DNA is TGTGCCAGCAGCTTAACGGGACTAGCGGGAAGCTTACTAGCCAAAAACATTCAGTACTTC. Translating it yields CASSLTGLAGSLLAKNIQYF. The gene calls are TRBV11-2 and TRBJ2-4; 13 nucleotides line up with TRBD2. V lost 2 bases and J lost 0; bases outside the gene matches: 10. Germline assignment: CDR1 SGHAT and CDR2 FQNNGV. CDR3 length equals 20 residues.

This clonotype came up a few times. The rearrangement joins TRBV28 to TRBJ2-7; maybe TRBD1 (6 bases). The germline V gene has CDR1 MDHEN and CDR2 SYDVKM. V was clipped by 4 bases and J by 4 bases, with 11 bases between them. The CDR3 loop spans 13 amino acids. In nucleotides, the CDR3 is TGTGCCAGCAGTTCCGGACAGCCGTACGAGCAGTACTTC. It translates to CASSSGQPYEQYF. Combining the CDR3 with reference TRBV28 and TRBJ2-7 gives the whole variable domain DVKVTQSSRYLVKRTGEKVFLECVQDMDHENMFWYRQDPGLGLRLIYFSYDVKMKEKGDIPEGYSVSREKKERFSLILESASTNQTSMYLCASSSGQPYEQYFGPGTRLTVT.

J is TRBJ1-5 and V is TRBV12-3 or TRBV12-4; 8 bases are shared with TRBD1. The junction had 11 bases not matched to a gene; V was cut back by 6 bases and J by 7 bases. The CDR3 contains 15 residues. The CDR3 coding sequence is TGTGCCAGCAGGATTGGACAGGGTGATGTGCAGCCCCAGCATTTT. This sequence encodes CASRIGQGDVQPQHF.

This clonotype appeared a few times. A clone one base away is much larger, so this may be a read error. The chain joins TRBV7-9 to TRBJ2-3, with 7 nucleotides matching TRBD1. The CDR3 extends over 15 amino acids. Germline assignment: CDR1 SEHNR and CDR2 FQNEAQ (reference sequence). The CDR3 loop is CAGSLDRSRTDTQYF. CDR3 DNA sequence: TGTGCCGGCAGCCTGGACAGGTCCCGCACAGATACGCAGTATTTT.

The rearrangement joins TRBV19 to TRBJ1-1; D perhaps matches TRBD1 (6 bases). Germline loops: CDR1 LNHDA, CDR2 SQIVND (reference sequence). V was trimmed by 6 bases and J by 10 bases, leaving 15 bases between them. CDR3 size: 12 residues. CDR3 DNA: TGTGCCAGTAGCACTACAGGGCTCCGAGCTTTCTTT. Encoded protein: CASSTTGLRAFF.

This clonotype was counted only a few times. The J gene is TRBJ2-7, the V gene TRBV6-2 or TRBV6-3, with D possibly TRBD2 on 5 matching bases. The V end lost 7 bases, the J end lost 0 bases, and 16 bases lay between the germline ends. CDR3 length: 15 amino acids. Germline CDR1 reads MNHEY; CDR2 reads SVGEGT. The CDR3 DNA sequence: TGTGCCAGCACCAACCGGCGGGTGAGCTCCTACGAGCAGTACTTC. This gives the protein CASTNRRVSSYEQYF.

This clonotype came up many times. The chain employs TRBV27 and TRBJ2-7; D uncertain. The V gene's germline CDR1 is MNHEY and CDR2 SMNVEV (reference sequence). This CDR3 is 13 amino acids long. The V end was cut by 4 bases, the J end by 2 bases, with 9 bases between. The CDR3 DNA sequence: TGTGCCAGCAGTTATAAGGTGCCCTACGAGCAGTACTTC. Translating gives CASSYKVPYEQYF.

This clonotype was counted at least ten times. The V gene is TRBV18, the J gene TRBJ1-3; D is uncertain. Per germline, CDR1 KGHSH and CDR2 LQKENI. The CDR3 is 16 amino acids. V dropped 3 bases and J dropped 0 bases, with 12 bases sitting between them. CDR3 coding DNA: TGTGCCAGCTCACCGCTGATCGAGTACTCTGGAAACACCATATATTTT. It is translated as CASSPLIEYSGNTIYF. The full variable domain, completed using reference TRBV18 and TRBJ1-3, is NAGVMQNPRHLVRRRGQEARLRCSPMKGHSHVYWYRQLPEEGLKFMVYLQKENIIDESGMPKERFSAEFPKEGPSILRIQQVVRGDSAAYFCASSPLIEYSGNTIYFGEGSWLTVV.

This chain joins TRBV28 and TRBJ2-1, with D uncertain. The CDR3 consists of 12 residues. Germline CDR1 reads MDHEN; CDR2 reads SYDVKM. V dropped 5 bases and J dropped 11 bases, with 13 bases sitting between them. The CDR3 region is CASSHNRKQQFF. CDR3 nucleotides: TGTGCCAGCAGTCATAACAGAAAACAGCAGTTCTTC.

This chain uses TRBV3-1 with TRBJ2-7; D gene uncertain. The V end lost 4 bases, the J end lost 4 bases, and 11 bases lay between the germline ends. The germline V gene has CDR1 LGHDT and CDR2 YNNKEL (reference sequence). The CDR3 extends over 13 amino acids. CDR3 DNA: TGTGCCAGCAGCCCGCGTGTGGGGTACGAGCAGTACTTC. The encoded protein is CASSPRVGYEQYF.

The chain links TRBV28 to TRBJ1-5; D uncertain. V was shortened by 3 bases and J by 3 bases, with 12 bases between the two germline ends. CDR1 and CDR2 from the germline V gene are MDHEN and SYDVKM. The CDR3 contains 15 residues. DNA of the CDR3: TGTGCCAGCAGTTTTCCGGGAGGACTCAATCAGCCCCAGCATTTT. Translated, it gives CASSFPGGLNQPQHF.